The rows below give T cell receptor beta chains drawn from one sample of a study of cytomegalovirus exposure and HLA in healthy donors. Measured with immunoSEQ multiplex PCR; TCRdb has only the in-frame clones, and not every one. The table shows some 200,000 clones, with around 85% occurring only once. Sequenced input: PBMCs. The receptor source for this set is a middle-aged man in good health and CMV-seronegative. Both conserved end residues are part of each CDR3. D genes are given only for firm matches. Size values are once, few and many counts, or a class for expanded clones, and some rows have none.

V,size,J,D,CDR3,DNA
TRBV7-3,-,TRBJ2-5,-,CASSPDRGGETQYF,TGTGCCAGCAGCCCAGACAGGGGAGGGGAGACCCAGTACTTC
TRBV5-6,-,TRBJ1-1,-,CASSRDTEAFF,TGTGCCAGCAGCCGGGACACTGAAGCTTTCTTT
TRBV4-3,-,TRBJ2-3,-,CASSQDGNGGATDTQYF,TGCGCCAGCAGCCAAGATGGGAATGGAGGGGCGACAGATACGCAGTATTTT
TRBV6-1,few,TRBJ2-5,TRBD2,CASSRGVETQYF,TGTGCCAGCAGCCGGGGGGTGGAGACCCAGTACTTC
TRBV5-5,-,TRBJ2-2,-,CASSSDMHTGELFF,TGTGCCAGCAGCTCGGACATGCACACCGGGGAGCTGTTTTTT
TRBV4-3,-,TRBJ2-7,-,CASSQVAGGVDEQYF,TGCGCCAGCAGCCAAGTGGCAGGCGGGGTAGACGAGCAGTACTTC
TRBV7-2,-,TRBJ2-7,TRBD1,CASSPRTGSHEQYF,TGTGCCAGCAGCCCCCGGACAGGGAGCCACGAGCAGTACTTC
TRBV9,-,TRBJ2-7,-,CASSVGTDLYEQYF,TGTGCCAGCAGCGTAGGGACAGACCTATACGAGCAGTACTTC
TRBV7-6,few,TRBJ2-7,-,CASSLGYRDEGEQYF,TGTGCCAGCAGCTTAGGGTACAGGGATGAGGGCGAGCAGTACTTC
TRBV9,-,TRBJ2-7,-,CASSPWLGSGYEQYF,TGTGCCAGCAGCCCGTGGTTGGGGAGTGGTTACGAGCAGTACTTC
TRBV4-1,-,TRBJ2-7,TRBD2,CASSQDWGGWEQYF,TGCGCCAGCAGCCAAGATTGGGGGGGGTGGGAGCAGTACTTC
TRBV2,-,TRBJ1-2,TRBD1,CASRPGTAITYGYTF,TGTGCCAGCAGACCGGGGACAGCTATAACCTATGGCTACACCTTC
TRBV18,-,TRBJ1-2,TRBD1,CASSPFGQGNYGYTF,TGTGCCAGCTCACCCTTCGGACAGGGAAACTATGGCTACACCTTC
TRBV7-6,few,TRBJ2-7,-,CASVAGNSYEQYF,TGTGCCAGCGTGGCAGGGAACTCCTACGAGCAGTACTTC
TRBV19,few,TRBJ1-3,-,CASSREFSGNTIYF,TGTGCCAGTAGTAGGGAGTTCTCTGGAAACACCATATATTTT
TRBV5-5,once,TRBJ2-5,-,CASSPGGAGETQYF,TGTGCCAGCAGCCCCGGAGGGGCGGGGGAGACCCAGTACTTC
TRBV30,-,TRBJ1-5,-,CAWSATAAGLHQPQHF,TGTGCCTGGAGTGCAACCGCCGCAGGGTTACATCAGCCCCAGCATTTT
TRBV5-5,-,TRBJ2-7,TRBD2,CASSMGLAGGRPYEQYF,TGTGCCAGCAGCATGGGACTAGCGGGGGGACGACCCTACGAGCAGTACTTC
TRBV12-5,-,TRBJ2-5,TRBD2,CASGLAGGLRMETQYF,TGTGCTAGTGGTCTAGCGGGGGGCCTCAGGATGGAGACCCAGTACTTC
TRBV4-3,-,TRBJ1-2,-,CASSQEFEDFYGYTF,TGCGCCAGCAGCCAAGAATTCGAGGATTTCTATGGCTACACCTTC
TRBV6-5,-,TRBJ2-5,TRBD1,CASSLRQGQTQYF,TGTGCCAGCAGTCTAAGACAGGGACAGACCCAGTACTTC
TRBV7-9,-,TRBJ1-6,TRBD1,CASSPVTGTGNSPLHF,TGTGCCAGCAGCCCCGTTACCGGGACAGGGAATTCACCCCTCCACTTT
TRBV18,-,TRBJ1-2,-,CASSRTGDYGYTF,TGTGCCAGCTCACGAACAGGAGACTATGGCTACACCTTC
TRBV7-2,-,TRBJ1-1,-,CASSLGVRPMNTEAFF,TGTGCCAGCAGCTTAGGGGTCAGGCCCATGAACACTGAAGCTTTCTTT
TRBV7-9,-,TRBJ1-1,-,CASSFPLNTEAFF,TGTGCCAGCAGCTTCCCATTGAACACTGAAGCTTTCTTT
TRBV25-1,-,TRBJ2-7,-,CASSPPQGHLSYEQYF,TGTGCCAGCAGTCCCCCTCAGGGACACTTGTCCTACGAGCAGTACTTC
TRBV7-2,once,TRBJ2-1,TRBD2,CASSLVASGGSYNEQFF,TGTGCCAGCAGCTTAGTCGCTAGCGGGGGATCCTACAATGAGCAGTTCTTC
TRBV18,-,TRBJ1-4,-,CASSPGSPNEKLFF,TGTGCCAGCTCCCCGGGTTCGCCTAATGAAAAACTGTTTTTT
TRBV7-9,-,TRBJ1-4,-,CASSLNSGAEKLFF,TGTGCCAGCAGCTTAAACTCTGGGGCTGAAAAACTGTTTTTT
TRBV19,-,TRBJ1-1,-,CASSPLGLTEAFF,TGTGCCAGTAGTCCTTTGGGGCTCACTGAAGCTTTCTTT
TRBV5-4,once,TRBJ2-1,TRBD1,CASRDRYNEQFF,TGTGCCAGCCGGGACAGATACAATGAGCAGTTCTTC
TRBV2,-,TRBJ1-2,TRBD1,CASSELGGTARYTF,TGTGCCAGCAGTGAACTTGGGGGGACAGCACGCTACACCTTC
TRBV6-5,once,TRBJ2-1,-,CASSNVRGNEQFF,TGTGCCAGCAGTAATGTCAGGGGTAATGAGCAGTTCTTC
TRBV5-8,-,TRBJ2-3,TRBD2,CASSLIYGGANTQYF,TGTGCCAGCAGCCTGATATACGGGGGGGCGAATACGCAGTATTTT
TRBV2,-,TRBJ2-3,-,CATWTGESTDTQYF,TGTGCCACCTGGACGGGGGAGAGCACAGATACGCAGTATTTT
TRBV5-6,-,TRBJ2-3,-,CASSLGGSSTDTQYF,TGTGCCAGCAGCTTGGGCGGATCAAGCACAGATACGCAGTATTTT
TRBV5-1,-,TRBJ2-3,TRBD2,CASSSTGTSPDTQYF,TGCGCCAGCAGCTCTACCGGGACTAGCCCAGATACGCAGTATTTT
TRBV10-3,-,TRBJ1-1,TRBD1,CAIKKDRGQDTEAFF,TGTGCCATCAAAAAAGACAGGGGGCAAGACACTGAAGCTTTCTTT
TRBV19,-,TRBJ2-1,-,CASSLSSYNEQFF,TGTGCCAGTAGTCTGAGTTCATACAATGAGCAGTTCTTC
TRBV7-2,-,TRBJ1-5,TRBD1,CASSPDRANQPQHF,TGTGCCAGCAGCCCAGACAGGGCGAATCAGCCCCAGCATTTT
TRBV21-1,once,TRBJ2-2,-,CASSKPQHRQTNTGELFF,TGTGCCAGCAGCAAGCCCCAGCATCGACAGACGAACACCGGGGAGCTGTTTTTT
TRBV5-4,-,TRBJ2-3,-,CASSYGSTDTQYF,TGTGCCAGCAGCTACGGTAGCACAGATACGCAGTATTTT
TRBV13,-,TRBJ2-7,-,CASSSKSEQYF,TGTGCCAGCAGCTCCAAGAGCGAGCAGTACTTC
TRBV9,-,TRBJ2-3,TRBD2,CATSSGAFTDTQYF,TGTGCCACATCGAGCGGGGCTTTCACAGATACGCAGTATTTT
TRBV18,few,TRBJ1-2,-,CASSPQGLGYTF,TGTGCCAGCTCACCACAGGGGTTAGGCTACACCTTC
TRBV2,-,TRBJ2-7,TRBD2,CASSEEGLAGTYEQYF,TGTGCCAGCAGTGAGGAGGGACTAGCGGGAACCTACGAGCAGTACTTC
TRBV28,-,TRBJ2-4,-,CASSPELAKNIQYF,TGTGCCAGCAGTCCCGAGCTAGCCAAAAACATTCAGTACTTC
TRBV7-8,once,TRBJ1-3,TRBD1,CAFCRTGTNTIYF,TGTGCCTTCTGTAGGACAGGGACAAACACCATATATTTT
TRBV7-7,-,TRBJ2-3,-,CASSQGGYTDTQYF,TGTGCCAGCAGCCAAGGGGGTTACACAGATACGCAGTATTTT
TRBV12-5,-,TRBJ1-4,TRBD1,CASGPDRAIGEKLFF,TGTGCTAGTGGCCCGGACAGGGCGATCGGTGAAAAACTGTTTTTT
TRBV7-9,-,TRBJ2-7,-,CSSSLTSEQYF,TGTTCCAGCAGCTTAACTTCCGAGCAGTACTTC
TRBV4-3,-,TRBJ2-1,TRBD2,CASSQVEGLAGGRSYNEQFF,TGCGCCAGCAGCCAAGTTGAGGGACTAGCGGGGGGGAGGTCTTACAATGAGCAGTTCTTC
TRBV7-2,-,TRBJ2-7,TRBD1,CASSSTGVITYEQYF,TGTGCCAGCAGCTCCACAGGGGTGATTACCTACGAGCAGTACTTC
TRBV7-8,-,TRBJ1-5,TRBD1,CASSLAETGFRQPQHF,TGTGCCAGCAGCTTAGCGGAGACAGGGTTTCGTCAGCCCCAGCATTTT
TRBV7-2,-,TRBJ2-7,-,CASSSTPGEQYF,TGTGCCAGCAGCTCTACCCCGGGCGAGCAGTACTTC
TRBV27,once,TRBJ1-1,TRBD1,CASSWRTQGATNTEAFF,TGTGCCAGCAGTTGGAGGACACAGGGGGCAACCAACACTGAAGCTTTCTTT
TRBV6-6,-,TRBJ1-4,-,CASSPLGQSEKLFF,TGTGCCAGCAGTCCTTTGGGGCAGAGTGAAAAACTGTTTTTT
TRBV10-2,-,TRBJ1-1,-,CASSLGGGTEAFF,TGCGCCAGCAGCCTGGGGGGAGGGACTGAAGCTTTCTTT
TRBV9,-,TRBJ2-3,-,CASSVEGAQDTQYF,TGTGCCAGCAGCGTAGAAGGGGCCCAAGATACGCAGTATTTT
TRBV10-2,-,TRBJ2-3,TRBD2,CASKVELAGGHRTQYF,TGCGCCAGCAAAGTGGAACTAGCGGGGGGCCACAGGACGCAGTATTTT